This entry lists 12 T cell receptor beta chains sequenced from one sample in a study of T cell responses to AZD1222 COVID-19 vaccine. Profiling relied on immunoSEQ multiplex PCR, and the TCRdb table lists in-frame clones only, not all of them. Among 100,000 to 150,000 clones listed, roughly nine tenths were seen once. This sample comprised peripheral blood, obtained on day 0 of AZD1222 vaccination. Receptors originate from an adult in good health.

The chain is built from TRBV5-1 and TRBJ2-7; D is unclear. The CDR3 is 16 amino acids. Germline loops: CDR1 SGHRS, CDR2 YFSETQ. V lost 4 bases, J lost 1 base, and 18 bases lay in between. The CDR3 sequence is CASSPLGTTLSYEQYF. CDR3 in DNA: TGCGCCAGCAGCCCTCTCGGCACAACGCTTTCCTACGAGCAGTACTTC.

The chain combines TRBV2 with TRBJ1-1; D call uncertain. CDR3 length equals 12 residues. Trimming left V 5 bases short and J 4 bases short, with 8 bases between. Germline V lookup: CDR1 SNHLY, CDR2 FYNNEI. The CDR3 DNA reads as TGTGCCAGCAGTATAGTAGGCACTGAAGCTTTCTTT. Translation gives CASSIVGTEAFF.

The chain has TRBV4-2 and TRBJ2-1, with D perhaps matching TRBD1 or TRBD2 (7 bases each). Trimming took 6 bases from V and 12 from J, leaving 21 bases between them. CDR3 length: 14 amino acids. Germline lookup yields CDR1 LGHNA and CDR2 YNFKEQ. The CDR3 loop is CASSRDQGGVGQFF. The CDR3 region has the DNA TGTGCCAGCAGTCGCGATCAGGGGGGGGTAGGGCAGTTCTTC.

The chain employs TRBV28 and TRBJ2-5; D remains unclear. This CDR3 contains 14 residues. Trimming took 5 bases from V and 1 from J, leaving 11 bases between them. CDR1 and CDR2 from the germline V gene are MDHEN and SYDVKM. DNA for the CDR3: TGTGCCAGCAGTCCCCGAGACACCCAAGAGACCCAGTACTTC. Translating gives CASSPRDTQETQYF.

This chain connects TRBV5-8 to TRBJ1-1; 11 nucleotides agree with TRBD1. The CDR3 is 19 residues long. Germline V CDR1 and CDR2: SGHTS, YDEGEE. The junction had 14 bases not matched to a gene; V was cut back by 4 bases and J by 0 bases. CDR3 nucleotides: TGTGCCAGCAGCCGGTTCTTCGGGACAGGGGGGTTCATGAACACTGAAGCTTTCTTT. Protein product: CASSRFFGTGGFMNTEAFF.

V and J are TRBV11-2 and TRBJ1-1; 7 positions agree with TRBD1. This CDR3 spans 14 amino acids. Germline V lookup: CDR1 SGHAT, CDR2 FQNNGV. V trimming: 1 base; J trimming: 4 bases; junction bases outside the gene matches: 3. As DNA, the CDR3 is TGTGCCAGCAGCTTAGGTAACAGGGGCACTGAAGCTTTCTTT. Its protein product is CASSLGNRGTEAFF.

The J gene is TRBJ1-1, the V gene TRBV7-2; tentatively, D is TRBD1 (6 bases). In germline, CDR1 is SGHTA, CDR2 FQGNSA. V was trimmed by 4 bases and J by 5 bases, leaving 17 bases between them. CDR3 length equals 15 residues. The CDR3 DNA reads TGTGCCAGCAGCTCCCCGGCAGGGGTATGGACTGAAGCTTTCTTT. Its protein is CASSSPAGVWTEAFF.

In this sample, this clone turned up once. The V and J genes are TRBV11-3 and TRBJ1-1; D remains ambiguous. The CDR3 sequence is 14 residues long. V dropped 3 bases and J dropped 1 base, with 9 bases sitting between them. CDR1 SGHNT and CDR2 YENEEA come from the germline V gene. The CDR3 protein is CASSFDRQNTEAFF. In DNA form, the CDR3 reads TGTGCCAGCAGCTTCGACCGTCAGAACACTGAAGCTTTCTTT. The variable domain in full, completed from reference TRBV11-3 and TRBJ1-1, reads EAGVVQSPRYKIIEKKQPVAFWCNPISGHNTLYWYLQNLGQGPELLIRYENEEAVDDSQLPKDRFSAERLKGVDSTLKIQPAELGDSAVYLCASSFDRQNTEAFFGQGTRLTVV.

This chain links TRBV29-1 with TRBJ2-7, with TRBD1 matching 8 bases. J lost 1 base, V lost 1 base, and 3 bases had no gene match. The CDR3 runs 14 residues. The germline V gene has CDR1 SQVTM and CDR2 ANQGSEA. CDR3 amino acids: CSVEGTGKSYEQYF. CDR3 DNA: TGCAGCGTTGAAGGGACAGGGAAGTCCTACGAGCAGTACTTC.

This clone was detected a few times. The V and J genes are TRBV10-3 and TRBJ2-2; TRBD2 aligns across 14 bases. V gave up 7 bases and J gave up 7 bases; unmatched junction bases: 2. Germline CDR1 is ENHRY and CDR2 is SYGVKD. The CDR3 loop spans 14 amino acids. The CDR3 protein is CAIKGTSGSGELFF. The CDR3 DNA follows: TGTGCCATCAAAGGGACTAGCGGGAGCGGGGAGCTGTTTTTT.

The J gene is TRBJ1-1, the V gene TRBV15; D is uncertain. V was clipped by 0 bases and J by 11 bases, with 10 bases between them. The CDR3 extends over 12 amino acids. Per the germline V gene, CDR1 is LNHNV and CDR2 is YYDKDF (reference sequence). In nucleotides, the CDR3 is TGTGCCACCAGCAGAGATGTTCCCGTCGCTTTCTTT. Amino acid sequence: CATSRDVPVAFF. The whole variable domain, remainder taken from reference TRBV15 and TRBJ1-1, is DAMVIQNPRYQVTQFGKPVTLSCSQTLNHNVMYWYQQKSSQAPKLLFHYYDKDFNNEADTPDNFQSRRPNTSFCFLDIRSPGLGDTAMYLCATSRDVPVAFFGQGTRLTVV.

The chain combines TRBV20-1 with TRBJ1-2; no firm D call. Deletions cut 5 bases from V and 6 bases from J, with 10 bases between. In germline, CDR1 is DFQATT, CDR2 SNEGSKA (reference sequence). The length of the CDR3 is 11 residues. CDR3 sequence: CSALGSNGYTF. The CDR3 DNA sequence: TGCAGTGCTCTCGGGAGCAATGGCTACACCTTC.